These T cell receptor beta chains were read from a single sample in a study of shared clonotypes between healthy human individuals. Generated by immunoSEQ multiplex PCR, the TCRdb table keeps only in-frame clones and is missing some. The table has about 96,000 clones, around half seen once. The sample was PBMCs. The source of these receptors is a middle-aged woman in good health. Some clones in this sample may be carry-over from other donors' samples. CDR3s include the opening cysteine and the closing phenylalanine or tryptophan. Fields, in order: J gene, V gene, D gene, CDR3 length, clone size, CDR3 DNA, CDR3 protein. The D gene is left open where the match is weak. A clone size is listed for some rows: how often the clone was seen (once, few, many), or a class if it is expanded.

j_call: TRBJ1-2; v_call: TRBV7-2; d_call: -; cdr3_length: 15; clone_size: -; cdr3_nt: TGTGCCAGCAGCTTAGTTGGCGGGGCGACCTATGGCTACACCTTC; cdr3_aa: CASSLVGGATYGYTF
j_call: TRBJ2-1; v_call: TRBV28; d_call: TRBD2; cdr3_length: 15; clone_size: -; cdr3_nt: TGTGCCAGCAGTTTGAGCGGGAGGGGATTCAATGAGCAGTTCTTC; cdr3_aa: CASSLSGRGFNEQFF
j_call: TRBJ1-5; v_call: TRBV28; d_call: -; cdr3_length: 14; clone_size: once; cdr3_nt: TGTGCCAGCAGTTTACCGGGTCCGTATCAGCCCCAGCATTTT; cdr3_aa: CASSLPGPYQPQHF
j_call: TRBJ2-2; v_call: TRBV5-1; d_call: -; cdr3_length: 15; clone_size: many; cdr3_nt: TGCGCCAGCAGCCAGGACAATCTGAACACCGGGGAGCTGTTTTTT; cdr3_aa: CASSQDNLNTGELFF
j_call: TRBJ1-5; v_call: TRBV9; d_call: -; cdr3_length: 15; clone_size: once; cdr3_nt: TGTGCCAGCAGCGCCCTAGGACAGAGGGATCAGCCCCAGCATTTT; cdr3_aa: CASSALGQRDQPQHF
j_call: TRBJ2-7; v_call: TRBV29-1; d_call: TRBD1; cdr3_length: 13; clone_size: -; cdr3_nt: TGCAGCGCCAAAGGACAGGCCTCCTACGAGCAGTACTTC; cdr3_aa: CSAKGQASYEQYF
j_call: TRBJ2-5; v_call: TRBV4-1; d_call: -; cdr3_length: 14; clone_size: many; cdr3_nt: TGCGCCAGCGGGCTCACGACAGCACAAGAGACCCAGTACTTC; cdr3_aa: CASGLTTAQETQYF
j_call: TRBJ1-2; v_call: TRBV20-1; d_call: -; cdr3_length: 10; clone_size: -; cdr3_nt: TGCAGTGCTGCGGAGTATGGCTACACCTTC; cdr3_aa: CSAAEYGYTF
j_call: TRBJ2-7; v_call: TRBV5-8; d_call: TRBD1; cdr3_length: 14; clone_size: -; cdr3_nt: TGTGCCAGCAGCTTAGACAGGGGAGCCGGCGAGCAGTACTTC; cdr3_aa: CASSLDRGAGEQYF
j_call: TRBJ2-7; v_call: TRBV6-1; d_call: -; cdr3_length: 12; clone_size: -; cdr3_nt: TGTGCCAGCACCCACCCCCACTACGAGCAGTACTTC; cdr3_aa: CASTHPHYEQYF
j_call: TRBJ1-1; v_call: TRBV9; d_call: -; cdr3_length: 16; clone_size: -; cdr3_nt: TGTGCCAGCAGTGTAGACGGCAGCCCCTCTAGTACTGAAGCTTTCTTT; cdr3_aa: CASSVDGSPSSTEAFF
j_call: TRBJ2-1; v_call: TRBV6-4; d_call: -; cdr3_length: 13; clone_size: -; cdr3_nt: TGTGCCAGCAGCCCGGACTTAAACAATGAGCAGTTCTTC; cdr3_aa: CASSPDLNNEQFF
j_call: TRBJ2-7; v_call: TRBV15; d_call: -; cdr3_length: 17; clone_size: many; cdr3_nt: TGTGCCACCAGCAGAGATGGTGGGAGACCCACTTCCCACGAGCAGTACTTC; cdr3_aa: CATSRDGGRPTSHEQYF
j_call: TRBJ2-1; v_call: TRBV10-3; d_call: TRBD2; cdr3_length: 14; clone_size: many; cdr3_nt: TGTGCCATCAGTGCAACGGGAGGGCCAAGGGAGCAGTTCTTC; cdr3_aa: CAISATGGPREQFF
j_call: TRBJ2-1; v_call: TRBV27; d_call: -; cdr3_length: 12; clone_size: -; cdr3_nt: TGTGCCAGCAGTAGACACATGGGCGAGCAGTTCTTC; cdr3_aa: CASSRHMGEQFF
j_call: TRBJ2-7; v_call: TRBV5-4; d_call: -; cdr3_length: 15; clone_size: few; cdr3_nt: TGTGCCAGCAGCCAAGACGCAGGAGAAACCTACGAGCAGTACTTC; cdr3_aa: CASSQDAGETYEQYF
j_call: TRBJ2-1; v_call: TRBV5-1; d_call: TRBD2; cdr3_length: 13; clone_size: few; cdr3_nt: TGCGCCAGCAGCTTGGTTAGCGGGCATGAGCAGTTCTTC; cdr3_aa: CASSLVSGHEQFF
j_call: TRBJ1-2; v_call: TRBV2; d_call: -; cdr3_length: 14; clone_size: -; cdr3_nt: TGTGCCAGCAGTGAAGCTGACAGGATCTATGGCTACACCTTC; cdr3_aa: CASSEADRIYGYTF
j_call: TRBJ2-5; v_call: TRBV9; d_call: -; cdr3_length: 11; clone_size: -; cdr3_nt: TGTGCCAGCAGCGCCGGTGAGACCCAGTACTTC; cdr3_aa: CASSAGETQYF
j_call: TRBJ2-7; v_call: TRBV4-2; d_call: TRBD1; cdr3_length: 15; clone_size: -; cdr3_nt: TGTGCCAGCAGCCAGCCGGGACAGGGCCCGGGCGAGCAGTACTTC; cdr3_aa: CASSQPGQGPGEQYF
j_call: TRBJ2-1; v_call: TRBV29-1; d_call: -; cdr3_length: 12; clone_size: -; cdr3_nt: TGCAGCGCCGGTCCGGGTACCAATGAGCAGTTCTTC; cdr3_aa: CSAGPGTNEQFF
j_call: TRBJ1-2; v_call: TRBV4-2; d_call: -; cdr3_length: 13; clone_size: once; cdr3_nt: TGTGCCAGCAGCGCAGGGAAGGAATCTGGCTACACCTTC; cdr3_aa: CASSAGKESGYTF
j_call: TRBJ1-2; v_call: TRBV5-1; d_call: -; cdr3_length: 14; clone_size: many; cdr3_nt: TGCGCCAGCAGCTTGGAAACCCCGAACTATGGCTACACCTTC; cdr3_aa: CASSLETPNYGYTF
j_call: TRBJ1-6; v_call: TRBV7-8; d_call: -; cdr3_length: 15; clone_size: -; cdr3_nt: TGTGCCAGCAGCGAATTAGGAGGGAGTAATTCACCCCTCCACTTT; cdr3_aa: CASSELGGSNSPLHF
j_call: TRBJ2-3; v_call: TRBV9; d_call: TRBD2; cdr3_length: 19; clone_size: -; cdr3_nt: TGTGCCAGCAGCATCGGGACTAGCGGGAGTCCTAGATTCACAGATACGCAGTATTTT; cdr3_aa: CASSIGTSGSPRFTDTQYF
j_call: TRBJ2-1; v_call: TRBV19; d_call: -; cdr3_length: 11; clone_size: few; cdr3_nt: TGTGCCACCAATCGGTGGAATGAGCAGTTCTTC; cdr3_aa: CATNRWNEQFF
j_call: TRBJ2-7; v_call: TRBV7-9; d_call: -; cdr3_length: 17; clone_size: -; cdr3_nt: TGTGCCAGCAGCGACATGGGAAGACAGACCGGAGGGAACGAGCAGTACTTC; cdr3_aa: CASSDMGRQTGGNEQYF
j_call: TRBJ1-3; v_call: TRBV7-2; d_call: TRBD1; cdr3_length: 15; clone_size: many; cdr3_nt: TGTGCCAGCAGCTCTGGACAGGGAACTGGAAACACCATATATTTT; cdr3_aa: CASSSGQGTGNTIYF
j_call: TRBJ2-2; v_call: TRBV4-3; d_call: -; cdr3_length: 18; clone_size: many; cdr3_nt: TGCGCCAGCAGCCGACGTCTTTTTTCGCGGGAAGGAACCGGGGAGCTGTTTTTT; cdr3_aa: CASSRRLFSREGTGELFF
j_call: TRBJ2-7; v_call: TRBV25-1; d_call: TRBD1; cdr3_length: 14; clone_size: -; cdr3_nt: TGTGCCAGCAGTGGAAGATGGACAGGGAGCGTGCAGTACTTC; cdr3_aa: CASSGRWTGSVQYF
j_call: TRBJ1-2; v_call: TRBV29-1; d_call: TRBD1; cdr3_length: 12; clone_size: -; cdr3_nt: TGCAGCGCGGGACAGAAGAACTATGGCTACACCTTC; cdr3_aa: CSAGQKNYGYTF
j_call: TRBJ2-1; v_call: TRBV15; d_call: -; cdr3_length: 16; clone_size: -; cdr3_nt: TGTGCCACCAGCAGAGAATGGTCCAGCTCCTACAATGAGCAGTTCTTC; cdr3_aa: CATSREWSSSYNEQFF
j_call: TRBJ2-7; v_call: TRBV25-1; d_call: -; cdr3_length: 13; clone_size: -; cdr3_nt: TGTGCCAGCAGTCTAGGGTTACAGAACGAGCAGTACTTC; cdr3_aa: CASSLGLQNEQYF
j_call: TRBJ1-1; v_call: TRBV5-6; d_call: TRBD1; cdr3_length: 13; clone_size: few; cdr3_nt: TGTGCCAGCAGCGGGTGGGACAGCACTGAAGCTTTCTTT; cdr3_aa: CASSGWDSTEAFF
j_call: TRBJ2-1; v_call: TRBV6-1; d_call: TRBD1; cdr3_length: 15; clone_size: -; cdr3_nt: TGTGCCAGCAGTGAAGGGACAGGGGGTTACAATGAGCAGTTCTTC; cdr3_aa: CASSEGTGGYNEQFF
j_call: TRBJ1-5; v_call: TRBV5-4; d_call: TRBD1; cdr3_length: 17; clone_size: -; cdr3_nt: TGTGCCAGCAGCTTGGCCGGGACAGGGGGCTCGCGGGGGCCCCAGCATTTT; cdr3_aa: CASSLAGTGGSRGPQHF
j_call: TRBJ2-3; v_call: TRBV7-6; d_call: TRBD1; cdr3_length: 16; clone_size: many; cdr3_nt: TGTGCCAGCAGCTTATGGTCAGGGGGCTTTGTAGATACGCAGTATTTT; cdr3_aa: CASSLWSGGFVDTQYF
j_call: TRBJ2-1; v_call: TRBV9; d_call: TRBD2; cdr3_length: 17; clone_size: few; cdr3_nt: TGTGCCAGCAGTTCAGGGGGTTTACTAGCGGGGAACAATGAGCAGTTCTTC; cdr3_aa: CASSSGGLLAGNNEQFF
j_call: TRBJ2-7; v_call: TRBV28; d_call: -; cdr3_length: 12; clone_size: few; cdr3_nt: TGTGCCAGCAGTTTTTCATACTACGAGCAGTACTTC; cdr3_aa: CASSFSYYEQYF
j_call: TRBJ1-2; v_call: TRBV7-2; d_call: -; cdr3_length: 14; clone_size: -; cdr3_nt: TGTGCCAGCAGCGGGGGACGGACCCTCTATGGCTACACCTTC; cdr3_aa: CASSGGRTLYGYTF
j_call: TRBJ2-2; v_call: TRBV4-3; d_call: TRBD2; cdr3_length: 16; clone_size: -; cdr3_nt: TGCGCCAGCAGCCACCAACTAGCGGATCACACCGGGGAGCTGTTTTTT; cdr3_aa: CASSHQLADHTGELFF
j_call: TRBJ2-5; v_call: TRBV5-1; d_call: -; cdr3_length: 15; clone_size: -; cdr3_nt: TGCGCCAGCAGCTCCCTGGGGTTTCCCTCAGAGACCCAGTACTTC; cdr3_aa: CASSSLGFPSETQYF